Listed below are T cell receptor beta chains from one sample, sequenced in a study of T-cell memory formation after mild COVID-19. A single record per CDR3 protein comes from TCRdb applying MiXCR to the 5' RACE reads. The data show about 400,000 distinct CDR3 sequences, approximately 14% seen once. The material sequenced was PBMCs or a T cell subset sorted from them (not recorded which). All receptors come from a man between 18 and 29 years old who had mild COVID-19 (a few samples of this study predate the infection). Cell type and time point are not known. CDR3s include the opening cysteine and the closing phenylalanine or tryptophan. A D gene is named only where the DNA matches it firmly. Clone sizes are given selectively: once, few, many, or a class where the clone is expanded.

j_gene | d_gene | abundance | v_gene | CDR3aa | CDR3nt
TRBJ1-2 | . | . | TRBV23-1 | CASSQDYRAPF | TGCGCCAGCAGTCAAGACTACCGGGCCCCCTTC
TRBJ2-3 | TRBD2 | . | TRBV11-2 | CATVPAGVTDTQYF | TGTGCCACCGTACCCGCGGGGGTCACAGATACGCAGTATTTT
TRBJ1-2 | . | few | TRBV7-2 | CASSLAYGAYGYTF | TGTGCCAGCAGCTTAGCTTATGGGGCCTATGGCTACACCTTC
TRBJ1-1 | . | few | TRBV14 | CASRVAGNTEAFF | TGTGCCAGCAGGGTAGCGGGGAACACTGAAGCTTTCTTT
TRBJ2-3 | TRBD2 | few | TRBV7-2 | CASRDLAGAMDTDTQYF | TGTGCCAGCAGGGACCTAGCGGGGGCTATGGACACAGATACGCAGTATTTT
TRBJ2-1 | TRBD2 | . | TRBV4-3 | CASSQGALAGGREQFF | TGCGCCAGCAGCCAAGGGGCTCTAGCGGGGGGTCGTGAGCAGTTCTTC
TRBJ2-2 | . | many | TRBV5-1 | CASSWRDFSTGELFF | TGCGCCAGCAGCTGGCGGGACTTCTCTACCGGGGAGCTGTTTTTT
TRBJ1-6 | TRBD1 | . | TRBV27 | CASSSGTGTYNSPLHF | TGTGCCAGCAGTTCAGGGACAGGGACTTATAATTCACCCCTCCACTTT
TRBJ2-5 | TRBD2 | . | TRBV18 | CASSPRTSGGTGETQYF | TGTGCCAGCTCACCACGGACTAGCGGGGGTACGGGAGAGACCCAGTACTTC
TRBJ1-6 | . | . | TRBV4-3 | CASSQRRTYNSPLHF | TGCGCCAGCAGCCAAAGGAGGACGTATAATTCACCCCTCCACTTT
TRBJ1-1 | . | . | TRBV12-3/TRBV12-4 | CASSFNSLNTEAFF | TGTGCCAGCAGTTTTAACAGCTTGAACACTGAAGCTTTCTTT
TRBJ2-1 | . | . | TRBV6-5 | CASRRAPLGDGQFF | TGTGCCAGCAGACGCGCCCCGCTGGGGGACGGGCAGTTCTTC
TRBJ2-3 | TRBD2 | many | TRBV7-2 | CASSARWGLAGGTGTQYF | TGTGCCAGCAGCGCCCGATGGGGGTTAGCGGGGGGCACTGGTACGCAGTATTTT
TRBJ2-7 | TRBD1 | few | TRBV5-1 | CASRTALDRLTYEQYF | TGCGCCAGCAGAACCGCTCTGGACAGGCTTACCTACGAGCAGTACTTC
TRBJ2-1 | . | . | TRBV11-2 | CASSLGRVAGAFYSYNEQFF | TGTGCCAGCAGCTTAGGAAGGGTGGCGGGGGCGTTCTACTCCTACAATGAGCAGTTCTTC
TRBJ2-3 | TRBD2 | few | TRBV4-2 | CASSQVRERGAGDTQYF | TGTGCCAGCAGCCAAGTCCGCGAGCGGGGGGCGGGGGATACGCAGTATTTT
TRBJ2-5 | . | few | TRBV20-1 | CSARDRRFLETQYF | TGCAGTGCTAGAGATAGGCGGTTTCTAGAGACCCAGTACTTC
TRBJ2-1 | TRBD1 | . | TRBV6-1 | CASSPRPPGQGAIGQFF | TGTGCCAGCAGTCCTCGTCCGCCGGGACAGGGGGCGATTGGGCAGTTCTTC
TRBJ2-1 | . | many | TRBV7-2 | CASKAVGNLGEQFF | TGTGCCAGCAAGGCTGTCGGGAATCTTGGTGAGCAGTTCTTC
TRBJ2-5 | TRBD2 | . | TRBV7-9 | CASSQIAGAKETQYF | TGTGCCAGCAGCCAAATAGCGGGGGCCAAAGAGACCCAGTACTTC
TRBJ2-1 | . | many | TRBV29-1 | CSVNGGSNSYNEQFF | TGCAGCGTTAACGGGGGCTCAAACTCCTACAATGAGCAGTTCTTC
TRBJ2-6 | TRBD1 | . | TRBV5-6 | CASSFGRDRPLSGANVLTF | TGTGCCAGCAGCTTCGGCCGGGACAGGCCCCTCTCTGGGGCCAACGTCCTGACTTTC
TRBJ1-2 | . | . | TRBV4-3 | CASSHRTAETNYGYTF | TGCGCCAGCAGCCACAGGACAGCGGAAACTAACTATGGCTACACCTTC
TRBJ2-7 | . | . | TRBV3-1 | CASSPGPTSHEQYF | TGTGCCAGCAGCCCGGGGCCTACCAGCCACGAGCAGTACTTC
TRBJ2-5 | . | many | TRBV7-8 | CASNPGDQETQYF | TGTGCCAGCAACCCCGGGGACCAAGAGACCCAGTACTTC
TRBJ1-2 | . | . | TRBV6-2/TRBV6-3 | CASSEEEQGYYGYTF | TGTGCCAGCAGTGAAGAGGAACAGGGCTACTATGGCTACACCTTC
TRBJ2-5 | TRBD2 | . | TRBV4-3 | CASSQGRGTSDRETQYF | TGCGCCAGCAGCCAAGGGAGGGGGACTAGCGACCGAGAGACCCAGTACTTC
TRBJ2-5 | . | many | TRBV12-3/TRBV12-4 | CASIPPGSGTQYF | TGTGCCAGCATCCCCCCGGGCTCTGGGACCCAGTACTTC
TRBJ1-4 | . | . | TRBV15 | CATSRDLGKLFF | TGTGCCACCAGCAGAGATCTGGGAAAACTGTTTTTT
TRBJ1-6 | TRBD1 | . | TRBV4-2 | CASSLADRNNSPLHF | TGTGCCAGCAGCCTAGCGGACAGGAACAATTCACCCCTCCACTTT
TRBJ2-1 | TRBD1 | . | TRBV24-1 | CATSDQTGSFRDEQFF | TGTGCCACCAGTGATCAGACAGGGTCGTTCAGGGATGAGCAGTTCTTC
TRBJ2-5 | . | . | TRBV25-1 | CASSESYGTQYF | TGTGCCAGCAGTGAATCTTATGGGACCCAGTACTTC
TRBJ1-2 | TRBD1 | few | TRBV12-3/TRBV12-4 | CASSLRDRSLSNYGYTF | TGTGCCAGCAGCCTCCGGGACAGGAGTCTTTCTAACTATGGCTACACCTTC
TRBJ2-7 | . | . | TRBV12-3/TRBV12-4 | CATSRWSGRYEQYF | TGTGCCACCTCGAGGTGGTCTGGACGATACGAGCAGTACTTC
TRBJ2-3 | . | few | TRBV14 | CASSPSGVLKDTQYF | TGTGCCAGCAGCCCCTCTGGGGTACTCAAAGATACGCAGTATTTT
TRBJ1-2 | TRBD1 | . | TRBV19 | CAVGRDREKYGYTF | TGTGCCGTGGGACGGGACAGGGAAAAATATGGCTACACCTTC
TRBJ2-7 | TRBD1 | many | TRBV4-3 | CASRQGDEQYF | TGCGCCAGCAGACAGGGGGACGAGCAGTACTTC
TRBJ2-5 | . | few | TRBV5-6 | CASSLLLVETQYF | TGTGCCAGCAGCTTGTTACTAGTGGAGACCCAGTACTTC
TRBJ2-5 | . | few | TRBV29-1 | CSVSGTPQETQYF | TGCAGCGTATCCGGCACGCCGCAGGAGACCCAGTACTTC
TRBJ1-2 | . | . | TRBV5-1 | CASSPQGRGGYTF | TGCGCCAGCAGCCCGCAGGGGCGGGGTGGCTACACCTTC
TRBJ1-2 | TRBD1 | few | TRBV29-1 | CSVEVQGGGYGYTF | TGCAGCGTTGAAGTCCAGGGGGGAGGCTATGGCTACACCTTC
TRBJ2-3 | . | many | TRBV7-3 | CASSLSGDTQYF | TGTGCCAGCAGCCTTTCGGGAGATACGCAGTATTTT
TRBJ1-2 | . | few | TRBV5-1 | CASSLAPGSVGYTF | TGCGCCAGCAGCTTGGCCCCCGGTAGCGTGGGCTACACCTTC
TRBJ2-3 | TRBD2 | few | TRBV18 | CASSPSIGGTDTQYF | TGTGCCAGCTCACCTAGTATCGGGGGGACAGATACGCAGTATTTT
TRBJ1-6 | . | . | TRBV7-9 | CASSAGDASPLHF | TGTGCCAGCAGCGCAGGGGACGCTTCACCCCTCCACTTT
TRBJ1-6 | . | . | TRBV7-2 | CASSFRANNSPLHF | TGTGCCAGCAGCTTCAGGGCCAATAATTCACCCCTCCACTTT
TRBJ2-4 | . | many | TRBV12-3/TRBV12-4 | CASSRGEKNIQYF | TGTGCCAGCAGTAGGGGGGAGAAAAACATTCAGTACTTC
TRBJ1-6 | . | . | TRBV7-2 | CASSLGGHQGRSLHF | TGTGCCAGCAGCTTAGGAGGTCACCAGGGGAGGTCCCTCCACTTT
TRBJ2-7 | . | few | TRBV6-6 | CASSNMRGPSYEQYF | TGTGCCAGCAGTAACATGCGGGGGCCCTCCTACGAGCAGTACTTC
TRBJ1-2 | . | few | TRBV7-9 | CASSSEWGLANYGYTF | TGTGCCAGCAGCTCTGAGTGGGGACTAGCTAACTATGGCTACACCTTC
TRBJ1-1 | . | few | TRBV4-3 | CASSPTTGRTEAFF | TGCGCCAGCAGCCCGACTACAGGGAGAACTGAAGCTTTCTTT
TRBJ2-5 | TRBD2 | few | TRBV7-2 | CASSSPRGLAFQETQYF | TGTGCCAGCAGCTCCCCCAGGGGACTAGCGTTCCAAGAGACCCAGTACTTC
TRBJ2-3 | . | many | TRBV6-4 | CASSDTSGSATDTQYF | TGTGCCAGCAGTGACACGTCGGGGAGCGCCACAGATACGCAGTATTTT
TRBJ2-7 | . | . | TRBV21-1 | CASRPGQSTYEQYF | TGTGCCAGCAGACCGGGACAGTCTACCTACGAGCAGTACTTC